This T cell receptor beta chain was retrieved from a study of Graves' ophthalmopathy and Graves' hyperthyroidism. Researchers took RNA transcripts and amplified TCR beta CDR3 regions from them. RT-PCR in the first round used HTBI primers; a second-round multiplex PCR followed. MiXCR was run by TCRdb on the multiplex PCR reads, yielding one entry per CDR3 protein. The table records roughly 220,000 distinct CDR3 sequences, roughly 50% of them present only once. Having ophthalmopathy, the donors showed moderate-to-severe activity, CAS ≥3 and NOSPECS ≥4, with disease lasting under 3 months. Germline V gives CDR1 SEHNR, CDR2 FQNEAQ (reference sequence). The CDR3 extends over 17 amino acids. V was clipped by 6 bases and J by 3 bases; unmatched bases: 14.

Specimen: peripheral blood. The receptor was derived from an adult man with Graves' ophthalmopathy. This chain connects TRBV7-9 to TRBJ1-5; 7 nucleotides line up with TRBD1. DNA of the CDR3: TGTGCCAGCAGTAAAGACAGGGAATGGGGGGTCAATCAGCCCCAGCATTTT. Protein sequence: CASSKDREWGVNQPQHF.